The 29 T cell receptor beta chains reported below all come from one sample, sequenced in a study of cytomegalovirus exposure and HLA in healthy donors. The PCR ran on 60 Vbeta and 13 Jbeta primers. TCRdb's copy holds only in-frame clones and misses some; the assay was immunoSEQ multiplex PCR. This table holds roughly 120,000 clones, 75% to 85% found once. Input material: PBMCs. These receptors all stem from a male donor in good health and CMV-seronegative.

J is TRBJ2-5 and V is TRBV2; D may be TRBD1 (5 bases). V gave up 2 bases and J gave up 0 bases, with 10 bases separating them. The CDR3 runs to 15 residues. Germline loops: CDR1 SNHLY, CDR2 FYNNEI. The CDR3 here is CASSEYRSNQETQYF. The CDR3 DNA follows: TGTGCCAGCAGTGAATACAGGTCTAACCAAGAGACCCAGTACTTC.

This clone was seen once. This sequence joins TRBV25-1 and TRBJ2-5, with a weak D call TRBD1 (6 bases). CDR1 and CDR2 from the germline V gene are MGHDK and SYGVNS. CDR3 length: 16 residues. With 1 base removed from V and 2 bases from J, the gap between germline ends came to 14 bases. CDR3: CASSEWVRGPQETQYF. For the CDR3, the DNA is TGTGCCAGCAGTGAATGGGTCAGGGGCCCACAAGAGACCCAGTACTTC.

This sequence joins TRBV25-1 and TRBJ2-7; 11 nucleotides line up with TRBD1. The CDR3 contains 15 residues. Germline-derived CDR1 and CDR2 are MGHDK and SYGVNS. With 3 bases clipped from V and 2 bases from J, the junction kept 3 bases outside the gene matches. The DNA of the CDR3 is TGTGCCAGCAGTGAGGGACAGGGGGGCACCTACGAGCAGTACTTC. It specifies CASSEGQGGTYEQYF.

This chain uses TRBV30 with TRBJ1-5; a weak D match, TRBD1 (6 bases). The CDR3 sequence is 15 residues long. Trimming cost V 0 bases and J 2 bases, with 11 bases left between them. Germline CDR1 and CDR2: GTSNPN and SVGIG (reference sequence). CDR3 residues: CAWSVRGARNQPQHF. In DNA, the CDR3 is TGTGCCTGGAGTGTACGGGGGGCGCGCAATCAGCCCCAGCATTTT.

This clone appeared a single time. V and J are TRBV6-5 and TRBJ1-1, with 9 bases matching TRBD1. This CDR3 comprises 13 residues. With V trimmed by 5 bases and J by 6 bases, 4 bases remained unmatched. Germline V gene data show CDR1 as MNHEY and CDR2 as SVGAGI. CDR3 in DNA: TGTGCCAGCAGTACACAGGGGGCGGCTGAAGCTTTCTTT. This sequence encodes CASSTQGAAEAFF.

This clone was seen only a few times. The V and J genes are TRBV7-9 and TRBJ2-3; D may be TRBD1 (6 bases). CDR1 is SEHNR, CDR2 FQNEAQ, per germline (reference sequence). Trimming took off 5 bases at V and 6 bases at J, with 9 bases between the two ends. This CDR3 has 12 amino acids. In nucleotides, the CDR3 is TGTGCCAGCAGCCTTACAGGGGATACGCAGTATTTT. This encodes CASSLTGDTQYF.

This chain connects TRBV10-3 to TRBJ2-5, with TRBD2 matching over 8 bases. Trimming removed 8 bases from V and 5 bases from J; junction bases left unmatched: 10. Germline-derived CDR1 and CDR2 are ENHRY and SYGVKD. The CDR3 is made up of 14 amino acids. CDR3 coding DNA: TGTGCCATCTCAGCCGGGCCGGGGGGGGAGACCCAGTACTTC. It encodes CAISAGPGGETQYF.

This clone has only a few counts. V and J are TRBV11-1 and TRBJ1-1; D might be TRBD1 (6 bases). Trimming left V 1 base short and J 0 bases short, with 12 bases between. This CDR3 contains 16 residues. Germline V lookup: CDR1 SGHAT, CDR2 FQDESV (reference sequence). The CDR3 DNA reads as TGTGCCAGCAGCTTAGGGGCAGGGGTTATGAACACTGAAGCTTTCTTT. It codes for CASSLGAGVMNTEAFF.

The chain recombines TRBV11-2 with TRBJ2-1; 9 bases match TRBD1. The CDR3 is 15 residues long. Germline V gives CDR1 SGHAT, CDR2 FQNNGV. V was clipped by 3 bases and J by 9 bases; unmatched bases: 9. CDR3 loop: CASSFSGQGGSEQFF. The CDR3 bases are TGTGCCAGCAGCTTCTCGGGACAGGGCGGGAGTGAGCAGTTCTTC. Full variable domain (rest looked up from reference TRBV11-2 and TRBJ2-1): EAGVAQSPRYKIIEKRQSVAFWCNPISGHATLYWYQQILGQGPKLLIQFQNNGVVDDSQLPKDRFSAERLKGVDSTLKIQPAKLEDSAVYLCASSFSGQGGSEQFFGPGTRLTVL.

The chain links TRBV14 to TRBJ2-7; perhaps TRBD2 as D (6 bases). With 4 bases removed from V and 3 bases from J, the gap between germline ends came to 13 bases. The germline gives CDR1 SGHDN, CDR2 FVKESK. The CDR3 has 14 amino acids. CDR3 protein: CASSPRDSNYEQYF. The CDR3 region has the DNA TGTGCCAGCAGCCCCCGGGACTCCAACTACGAGCAGTACTTC.

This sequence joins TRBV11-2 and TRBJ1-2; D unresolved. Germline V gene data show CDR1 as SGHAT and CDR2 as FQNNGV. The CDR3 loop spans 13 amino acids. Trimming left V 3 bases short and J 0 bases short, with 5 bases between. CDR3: CASSFGSNYGYTF. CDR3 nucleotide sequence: TGTGCCAGCAGCTTCGGGTCTAACTATGGCTACACCTTC.

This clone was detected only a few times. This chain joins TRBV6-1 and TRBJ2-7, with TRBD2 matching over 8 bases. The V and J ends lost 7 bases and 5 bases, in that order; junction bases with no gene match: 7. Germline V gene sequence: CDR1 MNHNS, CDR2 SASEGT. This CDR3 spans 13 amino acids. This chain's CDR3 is CASNGREFNEQYF. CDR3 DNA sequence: TGTGCCAGCAACGGGAGGGAATTCAACGAGCAGTACTTC.

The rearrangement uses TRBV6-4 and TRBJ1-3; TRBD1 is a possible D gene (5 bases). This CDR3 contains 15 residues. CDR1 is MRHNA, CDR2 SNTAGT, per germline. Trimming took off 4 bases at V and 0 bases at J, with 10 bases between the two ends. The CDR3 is CASSVEGDSGNTIYF. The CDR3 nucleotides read TGTGCCAGCAGTGTGGAAGGGGACTCTGGAAACACCATATATTTT.

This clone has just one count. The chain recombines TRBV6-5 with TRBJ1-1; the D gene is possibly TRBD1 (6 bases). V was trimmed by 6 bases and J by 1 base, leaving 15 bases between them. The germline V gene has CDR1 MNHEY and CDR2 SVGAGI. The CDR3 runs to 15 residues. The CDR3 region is CASSRRGGANTEAFF. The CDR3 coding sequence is TGTGCCAGCAGCCGGAGAGGGGGGGCGAACACTGAAGCTTTCTTT.

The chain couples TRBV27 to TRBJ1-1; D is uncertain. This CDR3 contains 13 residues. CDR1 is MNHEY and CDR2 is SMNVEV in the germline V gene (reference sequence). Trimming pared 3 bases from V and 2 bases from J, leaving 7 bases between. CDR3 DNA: TGTGCCAGCAGTTTTAGTCGAAACACTGAAGCTTTCTTT. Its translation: CASSFSRNTEAFF.

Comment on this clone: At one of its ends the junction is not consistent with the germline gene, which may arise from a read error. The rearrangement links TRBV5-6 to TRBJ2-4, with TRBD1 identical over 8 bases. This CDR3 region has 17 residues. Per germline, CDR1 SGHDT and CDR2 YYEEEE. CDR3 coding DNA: TGTGCCAGCAGCTTGTGGTTGGCAGGGGGCCCCAAAAACAGTCAGTACTTC. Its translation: CASSLWLAGGPKNSQYF.

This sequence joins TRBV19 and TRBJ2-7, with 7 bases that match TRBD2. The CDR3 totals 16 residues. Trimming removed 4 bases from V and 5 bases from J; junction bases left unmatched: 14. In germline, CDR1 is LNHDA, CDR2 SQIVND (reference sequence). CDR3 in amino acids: CASSTLLGGRSHEQYF. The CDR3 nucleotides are TGTGCCAGTAGTACCCTCCTGGGCGGGAGAAGCCACGAGCAGTACTTC. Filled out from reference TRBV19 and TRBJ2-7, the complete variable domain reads DGGITQSPKYLFRKEGQNVTLSCEQNLNHDAMYWYRQDPGQGLRLIYYSQIVNDFQKGDIAEGYSVSREKKESFPLTVTSAQKNPTAFYLCASSTLLGGRSHEQYFGPGTRLTVT.

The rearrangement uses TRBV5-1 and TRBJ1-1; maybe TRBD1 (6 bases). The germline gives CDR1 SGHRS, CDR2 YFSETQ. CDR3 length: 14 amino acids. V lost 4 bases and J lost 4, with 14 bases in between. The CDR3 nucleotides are TGCGCCAGCAGCAGCGGAGGACAGCGCACTGAAGCTTTCTTT. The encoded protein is CASSSGGQRTEAFF.

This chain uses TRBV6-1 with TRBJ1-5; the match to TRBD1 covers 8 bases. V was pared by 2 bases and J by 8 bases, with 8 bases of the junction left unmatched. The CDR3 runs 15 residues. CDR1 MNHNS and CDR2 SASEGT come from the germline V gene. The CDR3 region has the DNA TGTGCCAGCAGTGAAATCCGGACAGGGACGGAGCCCCAGCATTTT. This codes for CASSEIRTGTEPQHF.

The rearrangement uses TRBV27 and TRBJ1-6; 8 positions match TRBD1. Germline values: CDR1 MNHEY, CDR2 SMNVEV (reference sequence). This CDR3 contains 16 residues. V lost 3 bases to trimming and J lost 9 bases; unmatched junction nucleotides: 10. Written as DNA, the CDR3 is TGTGCCAGCAGTTTTGGGGACAGGTTATCTTCTTCACCCCTCCACTTT. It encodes CASSFGDRLSSSPLHF.

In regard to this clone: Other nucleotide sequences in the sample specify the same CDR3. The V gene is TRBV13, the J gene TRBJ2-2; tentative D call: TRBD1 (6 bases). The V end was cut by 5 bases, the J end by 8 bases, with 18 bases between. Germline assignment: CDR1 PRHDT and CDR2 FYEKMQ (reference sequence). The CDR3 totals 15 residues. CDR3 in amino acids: CASSTQTDSTGELFF. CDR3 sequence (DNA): TGTGCCAGCAGCACACAAACGGACAGCACTGGGGAGCTGTTTTTT.

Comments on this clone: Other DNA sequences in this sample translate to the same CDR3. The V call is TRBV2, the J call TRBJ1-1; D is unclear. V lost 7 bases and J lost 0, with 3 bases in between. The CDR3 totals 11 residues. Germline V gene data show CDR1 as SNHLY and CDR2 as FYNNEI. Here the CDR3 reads CASTVNTEAFF. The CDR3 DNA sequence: TGTGCCAGCACCGTGAACACTGAAGCTTTCTTT.

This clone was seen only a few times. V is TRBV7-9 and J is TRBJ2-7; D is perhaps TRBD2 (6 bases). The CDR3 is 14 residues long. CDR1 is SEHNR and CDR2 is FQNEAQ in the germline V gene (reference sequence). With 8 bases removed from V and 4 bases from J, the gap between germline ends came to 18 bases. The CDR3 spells CASARDFHNYEQYF. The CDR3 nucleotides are TGTGCCAGCGCGAGGGACTTTCACAATTACGAGCAGTACTTC.

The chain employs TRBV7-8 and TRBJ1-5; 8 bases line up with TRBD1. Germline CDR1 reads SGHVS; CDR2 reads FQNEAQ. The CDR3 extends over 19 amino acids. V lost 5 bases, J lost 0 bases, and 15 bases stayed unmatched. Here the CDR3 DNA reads TGTGCCAGCAGCCAACACGGGACAGGAGGGAGATATAGCAATCAGCCCCAGCATTTT. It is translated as CASSQHGTGGRYSNQPQHF.

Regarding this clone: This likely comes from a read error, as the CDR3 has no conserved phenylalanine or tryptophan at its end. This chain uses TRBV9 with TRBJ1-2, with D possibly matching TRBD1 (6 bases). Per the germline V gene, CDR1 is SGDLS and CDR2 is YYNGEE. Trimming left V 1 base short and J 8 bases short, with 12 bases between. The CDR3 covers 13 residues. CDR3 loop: CASSVIEGGGYTL. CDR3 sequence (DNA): TGTGCCAGCAGCGTAATCGAGGGGGGGGGCTACACCCTC.

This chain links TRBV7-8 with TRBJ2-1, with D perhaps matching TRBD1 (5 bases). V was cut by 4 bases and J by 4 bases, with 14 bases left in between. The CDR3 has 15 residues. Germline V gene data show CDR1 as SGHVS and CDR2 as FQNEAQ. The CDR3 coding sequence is TGTGCCAGCAGCTCTCCGTGGGGCCCTTACAATGAGCAGTTCTTC. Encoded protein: CASSSPWGPYNEQFF. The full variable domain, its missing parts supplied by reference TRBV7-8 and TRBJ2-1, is GAGVSQSPRYKVAKRGQDVALRCDPISGHVSLFWYQQALGQGPEFLTYFQNEAQLDKSGLPSDRFFAERPEGSVSTLKIQRTQQEDSAVYLCASSSPWGPYNEQFFGPGTRLTVL.

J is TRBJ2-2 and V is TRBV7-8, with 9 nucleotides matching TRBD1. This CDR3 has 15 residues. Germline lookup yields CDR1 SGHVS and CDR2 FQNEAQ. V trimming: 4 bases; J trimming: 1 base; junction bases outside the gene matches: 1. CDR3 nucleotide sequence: TGTGCCAGCAGCTCGGGACAGGGGAACACCGGGGAGCTGTTTTTT. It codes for CASSSGQGNTGELFF.

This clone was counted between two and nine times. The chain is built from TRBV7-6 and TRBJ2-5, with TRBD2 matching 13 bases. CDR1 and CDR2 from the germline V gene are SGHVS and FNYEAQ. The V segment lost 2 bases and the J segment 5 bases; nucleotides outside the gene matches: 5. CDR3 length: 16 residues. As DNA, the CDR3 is TGTGCCAGCAGCTTAACTAGCGGGAGGGCCGGGGAGACCCAGTACTTC. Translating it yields CASSLTSGRAGETQYF. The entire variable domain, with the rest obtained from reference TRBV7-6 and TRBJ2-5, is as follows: GAGVSQSPRYKVTKRGQDVALRCDPISGHVSLYWYRQALGQGPEFLTYFNYEAQQDKSGLPNDRFSAERPEGSISTLTIQRTEQRDSAMYRCASSLTSGRAGETQYFGPGTRLLVL.

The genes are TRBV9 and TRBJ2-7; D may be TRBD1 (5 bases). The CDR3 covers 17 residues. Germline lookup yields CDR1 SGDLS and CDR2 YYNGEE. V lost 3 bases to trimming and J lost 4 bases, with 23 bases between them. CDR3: CASSGGHDLTFPYEQYF. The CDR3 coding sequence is TGTGCCAGCAGCGGCGGACACGACCTTACCTTTCCGTACGAGCAGTACTTC.